This entry is about one TCR beta chain. Generated by immunoSEQ multiplex PCR, the TCRdb table keeps only in-frame clones and is missing some. Of 150,000 or so clones listed, about 86% are singletons. The source of the sample is a study of cytomegalovirus exposure and HLA in healthy donors. This CDR3 region has 15 residues. Trimming took off 0 bases at V and 4 bases at J, with 13 bases between the two ends. The V gene's germline CDR1 is SGDLS and CDR2 YYNGEE. The source is a man between 18 and 35 years old in good health and CMV-seropositive. Sequencing was performed on PBMCs. The gene calls are TRBV9 and TRBJ1-2, with D possibly TRBD1 on 6 matching bases. The CDR3 loop is CASSVGQGDTYGYTF. The CDR3 coding sequence is TGTGCCAGCAGCGTAGGCCAAGGGGACACCTATGGCTACACCTTC.